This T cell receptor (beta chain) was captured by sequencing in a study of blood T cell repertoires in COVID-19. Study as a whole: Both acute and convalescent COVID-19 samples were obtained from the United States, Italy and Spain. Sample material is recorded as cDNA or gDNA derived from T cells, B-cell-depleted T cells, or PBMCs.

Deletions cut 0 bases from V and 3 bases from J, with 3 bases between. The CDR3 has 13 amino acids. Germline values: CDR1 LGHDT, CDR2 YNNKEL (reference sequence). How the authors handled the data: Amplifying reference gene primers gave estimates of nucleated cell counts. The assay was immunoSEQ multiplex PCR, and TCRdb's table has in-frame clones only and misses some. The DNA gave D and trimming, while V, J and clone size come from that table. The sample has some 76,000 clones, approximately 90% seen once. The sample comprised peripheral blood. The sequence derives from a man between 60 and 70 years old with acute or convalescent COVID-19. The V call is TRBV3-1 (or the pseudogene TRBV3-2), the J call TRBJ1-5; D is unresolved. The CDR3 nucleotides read TGTGCCAGCAGCCAAGACTACAATCAGCCCCAGCATTTT. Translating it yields CASSQDYNQPQHF.